This TCR beta chain is drawn from a study of cytomegalovirus exposure and HLA in healthy donors. Germline CDR1 MDHEN, CDR2 SYDVKM. V was cut by 6 bases and J by 2 bases, with 14 bases left in between. This CDR3 has 14 amino acids. Study-wide points: Cytomegalovirus association was listed for 150 to 200 TCR beta chains.

This clone was seen a few times. Its antigen is still unknown. A multiplex PCR was run with 60 Vbeta primers and 13 Jbeta primers. Clones were sequenced by immunoSEQ multiplex PCR, and TCRdb holds only the in-frame ones, with some missing. The table lists 100,000 to 150,000 clones, just under 80% of them singletons. The specimen was PBMCs. This sequence was found in a woman aged 40 to 49 in good health and CMV-seronegative. The gene calls are TRBV28 and TRBJ2-7, with D possibly TRBD1 on 5 matching bases. The CDR3: CASRDMTEPYEQYF. The DNA of the CDR3 is TGTGCCAGCAGAGATATGACAGAACCCTACGAGCAGTACTTC.